This T cell receptor (beta chain) was sequenced during a study of cytomegalovirus exposure and HLA in healthy donors. PCR primers comprised 60 Vbeta and 13 Jbeta primers. The method was immunoSEQ multiplex PCR; TCRdb's version includes in-frame clones alone and lacks a portion of them. The sample shows more than 90,000 clones, 70% to 85% of them seen only once. Trimming took off 6 bases at V and 4 bases at J, with 12 bases between the two ends. Germline CDR1 MDHEN, CDR2 SYDVKM. This CDR3 region has 13 residues. The sequencing input was PBMCs. This sequence originates from a woman in her fifties or sixties in good health and CMV-seropositive. J is TRBJ1-2 and V is TRBV28; possibly TRBD1 for D (6 bases). CDR3 region: CASSLGGGYGYTF. DNA for the CDR3: TGTGCCAGCAGCCTGGGAGGGGGCTATGGCTACACCTTC.